The following is a TCR beta chain sequence with its context. Its antigen remains unidentified. TCRdb's copy holds only in-frame clones and misses some; the assay was immunoSEQ multiplex PCR. The data show about 43,000 clones, 85% seen once. Time point described: recipient sample about 28 days before transplant, after cytoreduction. Blood collection times were about day -28 and days 30, 100, 180 posttransplant. The record originates from a study of T cell clonotyping in hematopoietic cell transplantation. Notes on the study in general: After transplant, recipient diversity fell while pathologically expanded clonotypes grew through day 180. Broader posttransplant TCR repertoire diversity was predicted by graft donor and pretransplant recipient Inverse Simpson Index values.

Sequenced here: peripheral blood mononuclear cells, sampled before stem cell transplant. The TCR sequence derives from a man between 60 and 75 years old with acute myeloid leukemia. Some clones in this sample may be carry-over from other donors' samples.

Written as DNA, the CDR3 is TGTGCCAGCAGCCAATCCGGGACTTCCACAGATACGCAGTATTTT. Its translation is CASSQSGTSTDTQYF. The J gene is TRBJ2-3, the V gene TRBV4-2, with D maybe TRBD2 (6 bases). This CDR3 is built from 15 residues. V was clipped by 2 bases and J by 2 bases, with 11 bases between them. Germline values: CDR1 LGHNA, CDR2 YNFKEQ.